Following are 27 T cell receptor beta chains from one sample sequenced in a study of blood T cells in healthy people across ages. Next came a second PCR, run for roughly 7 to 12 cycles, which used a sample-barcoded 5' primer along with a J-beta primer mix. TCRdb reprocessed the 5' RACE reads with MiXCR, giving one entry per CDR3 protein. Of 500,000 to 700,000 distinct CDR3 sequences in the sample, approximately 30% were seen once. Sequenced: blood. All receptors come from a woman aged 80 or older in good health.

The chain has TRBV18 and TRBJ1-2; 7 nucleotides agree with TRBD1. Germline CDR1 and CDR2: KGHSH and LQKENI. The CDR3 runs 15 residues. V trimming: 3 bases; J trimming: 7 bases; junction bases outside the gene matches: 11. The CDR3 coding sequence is TGTGCCAGCTCACCCTCAGCAGAACAGGGGTCTGGCTACACCTTC. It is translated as CASSPSAEQGSGYTF.

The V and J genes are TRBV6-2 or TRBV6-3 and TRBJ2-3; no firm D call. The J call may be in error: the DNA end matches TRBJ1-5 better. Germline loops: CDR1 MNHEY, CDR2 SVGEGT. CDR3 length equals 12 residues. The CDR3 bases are TGTGCCAGCAGTTTTAGCACAGATACGCAGCATTTT. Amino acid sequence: CASSFSTDTQHF.

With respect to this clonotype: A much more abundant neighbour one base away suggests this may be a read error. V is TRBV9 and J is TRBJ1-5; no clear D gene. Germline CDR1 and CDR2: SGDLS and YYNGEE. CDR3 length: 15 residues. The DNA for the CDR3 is TGTGCCAGCAGCGTAGGAGGAGCTAGCGATCAGCCCCAGCATTTT. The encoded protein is CASSVGGASDQPQHF.

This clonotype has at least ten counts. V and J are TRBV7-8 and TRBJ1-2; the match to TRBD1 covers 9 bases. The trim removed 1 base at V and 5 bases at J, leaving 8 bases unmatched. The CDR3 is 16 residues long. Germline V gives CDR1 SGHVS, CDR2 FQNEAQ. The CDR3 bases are TGTGCCAGCAGCTTAGTAAGAGGGACAGGGACATATGGCTACACCTTC. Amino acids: CASSLVRGTGTYGYTF.

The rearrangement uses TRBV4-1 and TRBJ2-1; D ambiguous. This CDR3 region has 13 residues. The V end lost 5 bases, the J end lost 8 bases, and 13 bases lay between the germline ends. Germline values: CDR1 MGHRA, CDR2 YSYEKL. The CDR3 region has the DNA TGCGCCAGCAGCATCCGGAACCTGGATGAGCAGTTCTTC. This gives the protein CASSIRNLDEQFF.

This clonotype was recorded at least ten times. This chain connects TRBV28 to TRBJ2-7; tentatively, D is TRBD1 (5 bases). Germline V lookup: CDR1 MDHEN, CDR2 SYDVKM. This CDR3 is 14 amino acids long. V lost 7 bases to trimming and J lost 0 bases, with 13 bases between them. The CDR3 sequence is CASIRGGNSYEQYF. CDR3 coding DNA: TGTGCCAGCATAAGGGGCGGAAACTCCTACGAGCAGTACTTC. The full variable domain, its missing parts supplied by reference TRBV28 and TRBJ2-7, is DVKVTQSSRYLVKRTGEKVFLECVQDMDHENMFWYRQDPGLGLRLIYFSYDVKMKEKGDIPEGYSVSREKKERFSLILESASTNQTSMYLCASIRGGNSYEQYFGPGTRLTVT.

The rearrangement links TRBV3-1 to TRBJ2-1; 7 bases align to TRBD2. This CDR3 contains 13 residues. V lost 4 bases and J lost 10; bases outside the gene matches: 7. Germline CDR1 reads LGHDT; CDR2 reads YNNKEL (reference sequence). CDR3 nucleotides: TGTGCCAGCAGCCTGGGGGGGGGTCGGGAGCAGTTCTTC. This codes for CASSLGGGREQFF.

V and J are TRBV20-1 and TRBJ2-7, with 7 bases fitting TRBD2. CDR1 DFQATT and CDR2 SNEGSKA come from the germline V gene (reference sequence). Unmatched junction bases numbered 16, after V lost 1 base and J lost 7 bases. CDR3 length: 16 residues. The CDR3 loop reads CSARAHKRGLNYEQYF. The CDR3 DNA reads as TGCAGTGCTAGAGCCCACAAGCGGGGCCTGAACTATGAGCAGTACTTC.

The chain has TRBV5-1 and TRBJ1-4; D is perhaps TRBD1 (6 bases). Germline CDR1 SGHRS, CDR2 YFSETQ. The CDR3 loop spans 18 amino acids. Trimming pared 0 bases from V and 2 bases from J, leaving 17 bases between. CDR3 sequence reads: CASSLVGQGRLTNEKLFF. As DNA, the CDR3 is TGCGCCAGCAGCTTGGTAGGGCAGGGGCGACTCACTAATGAAAAACTGTTTTTT.

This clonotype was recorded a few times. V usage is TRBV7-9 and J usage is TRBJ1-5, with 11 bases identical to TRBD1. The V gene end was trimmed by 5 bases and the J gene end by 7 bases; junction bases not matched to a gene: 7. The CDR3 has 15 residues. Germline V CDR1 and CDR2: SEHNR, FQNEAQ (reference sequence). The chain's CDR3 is CASSQGGTGGQPQHF. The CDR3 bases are TGTGCCAGCAGCCAGGGTGGGACAGGGGGGCAGCCCCAGCATTTT.

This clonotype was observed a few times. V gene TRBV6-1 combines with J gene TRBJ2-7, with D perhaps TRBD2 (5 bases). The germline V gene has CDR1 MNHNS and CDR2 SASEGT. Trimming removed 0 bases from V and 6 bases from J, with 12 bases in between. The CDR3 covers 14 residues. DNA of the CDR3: TGTGCCAGCAGTGAAGCCGCGGGCGGTTGCGAGCAGTACTTC. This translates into CASSEAAGGCEQYF.

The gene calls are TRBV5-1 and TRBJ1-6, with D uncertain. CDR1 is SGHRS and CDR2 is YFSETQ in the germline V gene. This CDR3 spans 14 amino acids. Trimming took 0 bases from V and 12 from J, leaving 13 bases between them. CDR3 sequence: CASSLVATPLPLHF. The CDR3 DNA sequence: TGCGCCAGCAGCTTGGTAGCAACCCCTTTACCCCTCCACTTT.

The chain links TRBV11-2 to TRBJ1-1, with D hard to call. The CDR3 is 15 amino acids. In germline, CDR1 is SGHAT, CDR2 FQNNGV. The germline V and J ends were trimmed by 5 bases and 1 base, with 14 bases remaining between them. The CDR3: CASSPAGAANTEAFF. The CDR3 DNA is TGTGCCAGCAGCCCGGCAGGTGCAGCGAACACTGAAGCTTTCTTT.

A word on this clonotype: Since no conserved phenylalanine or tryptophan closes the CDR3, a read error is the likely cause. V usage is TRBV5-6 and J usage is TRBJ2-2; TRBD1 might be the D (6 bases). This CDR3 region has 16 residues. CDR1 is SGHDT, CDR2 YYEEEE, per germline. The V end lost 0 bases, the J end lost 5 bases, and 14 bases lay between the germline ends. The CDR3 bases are TGTGCCAGCAGCTTGGCCGTGGGGGCCGGGACCGGGGAGCTGTTTTGT. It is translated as CASSLAVGAGTGELFC.

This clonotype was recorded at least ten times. The CDR3 DNA sequence: TGTGCCAGCAGCTTAGAGGCGGGACAGGGCGGTGAGCAGTTCTTC. Its protein product is CASSLEAGQGGEQFF. The chain has TRBV7-9 and TRBJ2-1; 9 positions match TRBD1. Germline CDR1 and CDR2: SEHNR and FQNEAQ (reference sequence). V lost 1 base and J lost 9; bases outside the gene matches: 7. This CDR3 is 15 amino acids long.

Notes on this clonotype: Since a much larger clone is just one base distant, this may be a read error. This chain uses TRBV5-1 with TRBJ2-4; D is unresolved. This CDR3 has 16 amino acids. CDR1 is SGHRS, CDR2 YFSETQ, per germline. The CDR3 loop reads CASGLAPDPSKNIQYF. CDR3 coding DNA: TGCGCCAGCGGCTTGGCCCCAGACCCGTCCAAAAACATTCAGTACTTC.

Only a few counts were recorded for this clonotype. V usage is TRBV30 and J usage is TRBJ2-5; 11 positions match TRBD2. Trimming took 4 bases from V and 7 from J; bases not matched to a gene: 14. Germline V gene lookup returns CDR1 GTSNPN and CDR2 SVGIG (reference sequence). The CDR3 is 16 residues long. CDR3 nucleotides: TGTGCCTGGACCCCATCCGGGACTAGCGGATTTGGGACCCAGTACTTC. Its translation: CAWTPSGTSGFGTQYF.

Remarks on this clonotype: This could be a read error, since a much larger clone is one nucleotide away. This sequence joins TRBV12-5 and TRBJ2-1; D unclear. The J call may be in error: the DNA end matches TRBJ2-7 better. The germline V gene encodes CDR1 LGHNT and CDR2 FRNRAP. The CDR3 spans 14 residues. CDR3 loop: CASGSPSSYNEQYF. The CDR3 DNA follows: TGTGCTAGTGGATCACCGAGCTCCTACAATGAGCAGTACTTC.

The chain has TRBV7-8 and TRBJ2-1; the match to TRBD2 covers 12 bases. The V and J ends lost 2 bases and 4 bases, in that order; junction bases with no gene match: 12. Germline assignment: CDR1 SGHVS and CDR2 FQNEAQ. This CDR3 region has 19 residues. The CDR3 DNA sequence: TGTGCCAGCAGCTTAACAGGGGTCGGACTAGCGGGATTATACAATGAGCAGTTCTTC. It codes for CASSLTGVGLAGLYNEQFF. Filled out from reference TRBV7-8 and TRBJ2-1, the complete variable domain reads GAGVSQSPRYKVAKRGQDVALRCDPISGHVSLFWYQQALGQGPEFLTYFQNEAQLDKSGLPSDRFFAERPEGSVSTLKIQRTQQEDSAVYLCASSLTGVGLAGLYNEQFFGPGTRLTVL.

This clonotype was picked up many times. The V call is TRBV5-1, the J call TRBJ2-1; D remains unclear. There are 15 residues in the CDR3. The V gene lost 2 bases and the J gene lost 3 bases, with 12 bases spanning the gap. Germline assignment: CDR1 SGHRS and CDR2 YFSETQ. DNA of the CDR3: TGCGCCAGCAGCTTTAGCAGATCTCGCTACAATGAGCAGTTCTTC. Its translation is CASSFSRSRYNEQFF.

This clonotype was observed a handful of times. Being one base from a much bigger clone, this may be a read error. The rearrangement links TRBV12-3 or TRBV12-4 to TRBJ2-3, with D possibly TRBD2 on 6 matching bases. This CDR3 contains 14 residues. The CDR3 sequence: CASSDRGITDAQYF. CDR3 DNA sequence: TGTGCCAGCAGTGACCGGGGGATCACAGATGCGCAGTATTTT.

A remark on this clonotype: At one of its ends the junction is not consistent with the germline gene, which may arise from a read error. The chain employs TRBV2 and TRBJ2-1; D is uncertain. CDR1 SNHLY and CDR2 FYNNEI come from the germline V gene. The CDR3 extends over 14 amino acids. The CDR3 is CASRGDSSHNEQFF. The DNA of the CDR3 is TGTGCCAGCAGAGGTGATTCCTCCCACAATGAGCAGTTCTTC.

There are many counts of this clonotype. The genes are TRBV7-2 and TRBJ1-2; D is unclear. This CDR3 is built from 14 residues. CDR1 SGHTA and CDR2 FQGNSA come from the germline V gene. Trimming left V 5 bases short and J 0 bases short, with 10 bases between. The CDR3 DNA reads TGTGCCAGCAGCCAAGACGGACCTAACTATGGCTACACCTTC. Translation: CASSQDGPNYGYTF.

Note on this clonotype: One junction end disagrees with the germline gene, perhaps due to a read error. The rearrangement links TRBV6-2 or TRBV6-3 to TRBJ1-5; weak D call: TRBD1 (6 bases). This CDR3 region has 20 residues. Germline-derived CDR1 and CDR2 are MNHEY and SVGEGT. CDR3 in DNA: TGTGCCAGCAGTTACACCAGTGGGGAAGGGGGAGTTCGAAGCAAACAGCCCCAGCATTTT. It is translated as CASSYTSGEGGVRSKQPQHF.

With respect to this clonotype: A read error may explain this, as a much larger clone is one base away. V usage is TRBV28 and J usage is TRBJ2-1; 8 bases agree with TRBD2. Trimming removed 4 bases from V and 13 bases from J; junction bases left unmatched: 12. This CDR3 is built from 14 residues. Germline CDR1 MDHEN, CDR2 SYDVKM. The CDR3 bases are TGTGCCAGCAGTTCTCGGGGGGGCCGGGAGACCCAGTTCTTC. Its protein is CASSSRGGRETQFF.

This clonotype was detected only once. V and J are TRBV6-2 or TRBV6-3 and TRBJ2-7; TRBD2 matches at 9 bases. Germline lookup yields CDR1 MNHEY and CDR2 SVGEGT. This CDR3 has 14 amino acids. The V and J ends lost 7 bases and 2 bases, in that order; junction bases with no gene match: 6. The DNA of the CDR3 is TGTGCCAGCAAGAAGTCTAGCGGGACCTACGAGCAGTACTTC. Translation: CASKKSSGTYEQYF.

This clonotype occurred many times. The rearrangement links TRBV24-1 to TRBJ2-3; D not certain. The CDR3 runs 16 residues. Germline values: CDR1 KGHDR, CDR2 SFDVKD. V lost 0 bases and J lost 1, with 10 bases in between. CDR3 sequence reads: CATSDLHAHGTDTQYF. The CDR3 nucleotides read TGTGCCACCAGTGATTTGCACGCCCACGGCACAGATACGCAGTATTTT.